This T cell receptor beta chain derives from a study of response to subunit inactivated influenza vaccine. This clonotype was seen repeatedly, ten times or more. Via MiXCR, TCRdb re-called the RT-PCR reads, giving one row per CDR3 protein. This sample carries 430,000 or so distinct CDR3 sequences, 9.5% to 13% of them seen once, and the ten largest clones take more than 10%. The CDR3 is 13 amino acids. Germline CDR1 reads LGHNA; CDR2 reads YNFKEQ. The V gene lost 0 bases and the J gene lost 9 bases, with 10 bases spanning the gap. The sequences come from PBMCs from blood, collected roughly 47 days after vaccination. The sequence was collected from a man aged 50-59 years who received an inactivated influenza vaccine. J is TRBJ2-3 and V is TRBV4-2, with D perhaps matching TRBD2 (5 bases). The CDR3 loop reads CASSQDKRGTQYF. CDR3 nucleotides: TGTGCCAGCAGCCAAGATAAACGGGGAACGCAGTATTTT.